This TCR beta chain comes out of a study of beta chain features in type 1 diabetes. Study-level information: Cell yields, gender and age were comparable in patients and healthy donors. Whole-study results and caveats: Overrepresentation of cells with high TCR expression could result from cDNA sequencing. The analysis here could not establish whether HLA type shapes TCRB rearrangement.

This clone occurred a few times. The antigen remains undetermined. This same CDR3 is encoded by further DNA sequences in the sample. Of the isolated RNA, all was reverse transcribed, and so the sequenced material was expressed TCRB transcripts. Data came from immunoSEQ multiplex PCR; TCRdb stores just in-frame clones and leaves some out. The sample carries around 140,000 clones, more than 9% recorded once. The CDR3 extends over 14 amino acids. Germline CDR1 reads MNHEY; CDR2 reads SMNVEV (reference sequence). Trimming cost V 6 bases and J 1 base; bases outside gene matches: 4. The source of this sequence is a man between 18 and 35 years old in good health. The sample was naive CD4+ T cells from blood. The chain uses TRBV27 and TRBJ2-5; the match to TRBD1 covers 8 bases. CDR3 loop: CASSRDRGQETQYF. In DNA form, the CDR3 reads TGTGCCAGCAGCAGAGACAGGGGCCAAGAGACCCAGTACTTC.